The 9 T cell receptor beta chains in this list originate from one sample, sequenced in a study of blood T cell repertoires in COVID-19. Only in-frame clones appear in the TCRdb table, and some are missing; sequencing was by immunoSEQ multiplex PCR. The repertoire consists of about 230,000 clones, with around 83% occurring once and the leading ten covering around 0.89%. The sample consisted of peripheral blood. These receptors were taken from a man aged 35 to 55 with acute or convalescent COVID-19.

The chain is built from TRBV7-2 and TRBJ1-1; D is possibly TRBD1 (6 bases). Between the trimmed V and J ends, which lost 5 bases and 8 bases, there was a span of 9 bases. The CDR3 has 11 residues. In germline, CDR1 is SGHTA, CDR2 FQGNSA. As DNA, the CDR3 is TGTGCCAGCAGCCCCACAGGGGAAGCTTTCTTT. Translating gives CASSPTGEAFF.

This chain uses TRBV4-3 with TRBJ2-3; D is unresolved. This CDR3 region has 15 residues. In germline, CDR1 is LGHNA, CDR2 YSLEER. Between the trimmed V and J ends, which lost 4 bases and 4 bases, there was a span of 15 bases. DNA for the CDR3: TGCGCCAGCAGCCTTACCGGGTCTAAGGCAGATACGCAGTATTTT. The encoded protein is CASSLTGSKADTQYF.

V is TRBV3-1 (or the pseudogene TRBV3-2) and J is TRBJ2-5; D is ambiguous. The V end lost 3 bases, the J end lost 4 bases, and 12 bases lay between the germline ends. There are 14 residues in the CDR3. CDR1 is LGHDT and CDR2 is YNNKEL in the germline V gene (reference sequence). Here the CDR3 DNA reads TGTGCCAGCAGCCACGGAGTAAGAGGAGAGACCCAGTACTTC. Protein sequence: CASSHGVRGETQYF.

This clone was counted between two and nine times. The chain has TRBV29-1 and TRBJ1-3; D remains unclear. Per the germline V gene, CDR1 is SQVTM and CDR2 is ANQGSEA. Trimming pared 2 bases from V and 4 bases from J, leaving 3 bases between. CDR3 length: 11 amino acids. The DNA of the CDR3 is TGCAGCGTTGAACTGGGAAACACCATATATTTT. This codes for CSVELGNTIYF. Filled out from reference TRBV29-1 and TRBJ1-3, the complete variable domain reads SAVISQKPSRDICQRGTSLTIQCQVDSQVTMMFWYRQQPGQSLTLIATANQGSEATYESGFVIDKFPISRPNLTFSTLTVSNMSPEDSSIYLCSVELGNTIYFGEGSWLTVV.

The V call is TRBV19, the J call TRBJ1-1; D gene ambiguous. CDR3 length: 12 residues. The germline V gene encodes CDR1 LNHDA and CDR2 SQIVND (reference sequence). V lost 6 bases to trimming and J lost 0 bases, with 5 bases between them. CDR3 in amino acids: CASRALNTEAFF. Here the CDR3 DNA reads TGTGCCAGTAGGGCCTTGAACACTGAAGCTTTCTTT.

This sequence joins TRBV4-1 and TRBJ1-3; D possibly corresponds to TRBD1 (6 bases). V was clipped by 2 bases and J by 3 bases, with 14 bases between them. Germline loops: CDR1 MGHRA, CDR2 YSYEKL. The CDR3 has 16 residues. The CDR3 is CASSQQGLGYGNTIYF. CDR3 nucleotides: TGCGCCAGCAGCCAACAGGGGCTTGGGTATGGAAACACCATATATTTT.

CDR3 residues: CAIRTGGSGNTIYF. The CDR3 DNA reads as TGTGCCATCCGGACAGGGGGCTCGGGAAACACCATATATTTT. The chain links TRBV10-3 to TRBJ1-3, with 11 bases matching TRBD1. This CDR3 region has 14 residues. Trimming at V came to 8 bases and at J to 4 bases, leaving 4 bases not matched to a gene. Germline V gene sequence: CDR1 ENHRY, CDR2 SYGVKD.

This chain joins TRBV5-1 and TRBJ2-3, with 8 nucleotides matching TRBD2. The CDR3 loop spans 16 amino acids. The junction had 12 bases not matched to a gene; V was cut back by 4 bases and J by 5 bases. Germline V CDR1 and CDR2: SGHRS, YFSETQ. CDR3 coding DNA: TGCGCCAGCAGCCTAAATACCGGGACTAGTATAGATACGCAGTATTTT. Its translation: CASSLNTGTSIDTQYF.

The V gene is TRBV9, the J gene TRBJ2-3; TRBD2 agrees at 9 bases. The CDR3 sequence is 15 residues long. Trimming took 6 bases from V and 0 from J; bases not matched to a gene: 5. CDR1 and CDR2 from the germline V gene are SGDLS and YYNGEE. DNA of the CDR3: TGTGCCAGCACCGTTAGCGGGGGTAGCACAGATACGCAGTATTTT. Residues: CASTVSGGSTDTQYF.